What follows are 27 T cell receptor beta chains derived from one specimen sequenced in a study of blood T cell repertoires in COVID-19 (TCRdb year 2020). Library creation used the immunoSEQ multiplex PCR assay. TCRdb obtained this table from immuneACCESS and retained in-frame rearrangements with V and J assigned. These tables miss some clones; where compared with another copy, unresolved V genes account for less than half of the shortfall, and the remainder is unexplained. Recorded for this sample are over 150,000 clones; 94% of them occurred a single time. Clones ranked in the top ten supply 0.6% to 0.9% of the sample. The sample was peripheral blood. Every receptor here comes from a man aged 30-40 years with COVID-19, enrolled during active disease.

This chain uses TRBV5-1 with TRBJ2-1; 8 bases fit TRBD2. The V segment lost 0 bases and the J segment 4 bases; nucleotides outside the gene matches: 6. In germline, CDR1 is SGHRS, CDR2 YFSETQ. This CDR3 contains 16 residues. CDR3 sequence (DNA): TGCGCCAGCAGCTTGGATGTGGCGGGGGGATACAATGAGCAGTTCTTC. Amino acid sequence: CASSLDVAGGYNEQFF.

The V gene is TRBV11-3, the J gene TRBJ1-1; D is unclear. Germline CDR1 reads SGHNT; CDR2 reads YENEEA. V dropped 4 bases and J dropped 1 base, with 10 bases sitting between them. CDR3 length equals 14 residues. This CDR3 is CASSSQAGNTEAFF. The CDR3, as DNA: TGTGCCAGCAGCTCACAAGCAGGGAACACTGAAGCTTTCTTT.

The rearrangement links TRBV10-3 to TRBJ2-5; 15 nucleotides line up with TRBD2. The J segment lost 2 bases and the V segment lost 6 bases, leaving 1 base of the junction unmatched. CDR1 and CDR2 (germline): ENHRY, SYGVKD. The CDR3 contains 15 residues. The CDR3: CAIRGTSGGQETQYF. Here the CDR3 DNA reads TGTGCCATCAGGGGGACTAGCGGGGGGCAAGAGACCCAGTACTTC.

The chain links TRBV19 to TRBJ1-3, with TRBD1 matching 9 bases. V shed 4 bases and J 7 bases; nucleotides not matched to a gene: 5. The CDR3 loop spans 14 amino acids. Germline V CDR1 and CDR2: LNHDA, SQIVND (reference sequence). This CDR3 reads CASSNPGTGNTIYF. The CDR3 bases are TGTGCCAGTAGTAACCCCGGGACAGGGAACACCATATATTTT.

This clone occurred once. The rearrangement uses TRBV6-4 and TRBJ1-3; 7 nucleotides match TRBD1. The CDR3 runs to 15 residues. Trimming took 6 bases from V and 3 from J; bases not matched to a gene: 8. Germline V gene sequence: CDR1 MRHNA, CDR2 SNTAGT. This chain's CDR3 is CASRKTGSDGNTIYF. The CDR3 DNA is TGTGCCAGCAGGAAGACAGGGTCGGATGGAAACACCATATATTTT.

The chain combines TRBV5-4 with TRBJ1-1; 11 bases map to TRBD1. The CDR3 has 14 amino acids. In germline, CDR1 is SGHNT, CDR2 YYREEE (reference sequence). V was clipped by 4 bases and J by 10 bases; unmatched bases: 9. The CDR3 loop reads CASSAGQGARGAFF. The DNA for the CDR3 is TGTGCCAGCAGCGCTGGACAGGGGGCGCGAGGAGCTTTCTTT.

This rearrangement joins TRBV2 to TRBJ2-5, with 9 bases fitting TRBD2. The V and J ends lost 0 bases and 5 bases, in that order; junction bases with no gene match: 7. The germline gives CDR1 SNHLY, CDR2 FYNNEI. There are 16 residues in the CDR3. The CDR3 DNA follows: TGTGCCAGCAGTGAAGCACGCGGGGGGGCTCGGGAGACCCAGTACTTC. Protein sequence: CASSEARGGARETQYF. Based on the CDR3 plus reference TRBV2 and TRBJ2-5, the full variable domain is EPEVTQTPSHQVTQMGQEVILRCVPISNHLYFYWYRQILGQKVEFLVSFYNNEISEKSEIFDDQFSVERPDGSNFTLKIRSTKLEDSAMYFCASSEARGGARETQYFGPGTRLLVL.

The chain has TRBV5-4 and TRBJ2-2; 7 positions agree with TRBD1. J gave up 1 base and V 2 bases, and 2 bases lay outside the gene matches. CDR3 length: 15 residues. Germline assignment: CDR1 SGHNT and CDR2 YYREEE (reference sequence). The CDR3 bases are TGTGCCAGCAGCTTACAGGGGTTGAACACCGGGGAGCTGTTTTTT. The encoded protein is CASSLQGLNTGELFF.

The chain recombines TRBV5-5 with TRBJ1-3, with D possibly TRBD1 on 6 matching bases. V dropped 1 base and J dropped 3 bases, with 14 bases sitting between them. The CDR3 consists of 16 residues. Per germline, CDR1 SGHKS and CDR2 YYEKEE (reference sequence). Here the CDR3 DNA reads TGTGCCAGCAGCTTGATGCAGGGGCGGTTTGGAAACACCATATATTTT. Protein: CASSLMQGRFGNTIYF.

CDR3 nucleotide sequence: TGCGCCAGCTCCGGGACTAGCGGGGGAGATACGCAGTATTTT. Translation: CASSGTSGGDTQYF. This rearrangement joins TRBV5-1 to TRBJ2-3; 14 bases are shared with TRBD2. Germline loops: CDR1 SGHRS, CDR2 YFSETQ. V was clipped by 7 bases and J by 5 bases; unmatched bases: 3. This CDR3 is 14 amino acids long.

Concerning this clone itself: Within the sample, other DNA sequences also encode this same CDR3. This chain joins TRBV30 and TRBJ1-5, with a tentative D call TRBD1 (6 bases). The CDR3 covers 13 residues. Germline CDR1 and CDR2: GTSNPN and SVGIG (reference sequence). V was shortened by 0 bases and J by 5 bases, with 8 bases between the two germline ends. In DNA, the CDR3 is TGTGCCTGGAGTGTACAGGGAGATCAGCCCCAGCATTTT. It yields the protein CAWSVQGDQPQHF.

The CDR3 DNA reads TGCGCCAGCAGCTTGGGCGGGACTAGCGGGGGACGGGAGACCCAGTACTTC. Amino acid sequence: CASSLGGTSGGRETQYF. The chain joins TRBV5-1 to TRBJ2-5, with TRBD2 matching 14 bases. Germline CDR1 SGHRS, CDR2 YFSETQ. The length of the CDR3 is 17 residues. Unmatched junction bases numbered 6, after V lost 0 bases and J lost 5 bases.

The chain employs TRBV13 and TRBJ2-5; 8 bases are shared with TRBD1. The CDR3 is 17 amino acids. V lost 1 base and J lost 5; bases outside the gene matches: 12. Germline CDR1 reads PRHDT; CDR2 reads FYEKMQ (reference sequence). DNA for the CDR3: TGTGCCAGCAGCTTAGCCTCCCGGACAGGGACCGCCGAGACCCAGTACTTC. Its translation: CASSLASRTGTAETQYF.

This clone showed up just once. J is TRBJ1-1 and V is TRBV11-1, with D unclear. This CDR3 region has 14 residues. CDR1 SGHAT and CDR2 FQDESV come from the germline V gene (reference sequence). Trimming cost V 2 bases and J 0 bases, with 7 bases left between them. The CDR3 nucleotides read TGTGCCAGCAGCTTAACGTACTTGAACACTGAAGCTTTCTTT. This encodes CASSLTYLNTEAFF.

The chain recombines TRBV6-5 with TRBJ1-1; TRBD1 matches 7 bases. This CDR3 contains 15 residues. V gave up 4 bases and J gave up 5 bases; unmatched junction bases: 10. Germline CDR1 MNHEY, CDR2 SVGAGI. The CDR3 protein is CASSSRDSEGTEAFF. CDR3 DNA: TGTGCCAGCAGTTCCCGGGACAGCGAGGGGACTGAAGCTTTCTTT.

For the CDR3, the DNA is TGTGCCAGCAGTCCGGGACAGGGTTATCAGCCCCAGCATTTT. It specifies CASSPGQGYQPQHF. The chain links TRBV27 to TRBJ1-5; 9 bases match TRBD1. This CDR3 is built from 14 residues. V was clipped by 5 bases and J by 5 bases; unmatched bases: 4. Germline V gene lookup returns CDR1 MNHEY and CDR2 SMNVEV (reference sequence).

The V and J genes are TRBV2 and TRBJ1-5; TRBD1 might be the D (6 bases). The V gene lost 10 bases and the J gene lost 6 bases, with 19 bases spanning the gap. Germline-derived CDR1 and CDR2 are SNHLY and FYNNEI. The CDR3 length is 14 residues. The CDR3 DNA is TGTGCCACAACGGGGGGCCTCCAGGGTCAGCCCCAGCATTTT. Translated: CATTGGLQGQPQHF.

This chain links TRBV9 with TRBJ2-3, with 9 nucleotides matching TRBD2. The germline gives CDR1 SGDLS, CDR2 YYNGEE. The CDR3 spans 16 residues. The ends lost 0 bases at V and 5 bases at J; junction bases unmatched: 7. This chain's CDR3 is CASSVGDVAGEDTQYF. CDR3 DNA sequence: TGTGCCAGCAGCGTAGGGGATGTAGCGGGGGAAGATACGCAGTATTTT.

This clone was observed a handful of times. This chain uses TRBV5-4 with TRBJ1-3; 8 positions match TRBD1. The CDR3 contains 15 residues. Germline-derived CDR1 and CDR2 are SGHNT and YYREEE (reference sequence). Trimming took 3 bases from V and 4 from J; bases not matched to a gene: 6. The CDR3 coding sequence is TGTGCCAGCAGCTCCAGGACAGGGAGCGGAAACACCATATATTTT. Encoded protein: CASSSRTGSGNTIYF. The entire variable domain, with the rest obtained from reference TRBV5-4 and TRBJ1-3, is as follows: ETGVTQSPTHLIKTRGQQVTLRCSSQSGHNTVSWYQQALGQGPQFIFQYYREEENGRGNFPPRFSGLQFPNYSSELNVNALELDDSALYLCASSSRTGSGNTIYFGEGSWLTVV.

V is TRBV19 and J is TRBJ1-2; 10 nucleotides line up with TRBD1. Per germline, CDR1 LNHDA and CDR2 SQIVND (reference sequence). J lost 2 bases, V lost 2 bases, and 11 bases had no gene match. The CDR3 is 18 amino acids. The CDR3 is CASSILYGTGAANYGYTF. The CDR3 nucleotides are TGTGCCAGTAGTATACTTTATGGGACAGGGGCGGCCAACTATGGCTACACCTTC.

The chain employs TRBV3-1 (or the pseudogene TRBV3-2) and TRBJ2-3; D might be TRBD1 (5 bases). Germline V CDR1 and CDR2: LGHDT, YNNKEL (reference sequence). V lost 0 bases and J lost 0, with 19 bases in between. The CDR3 totals 19 residues. The CDR3 DNA reads as TGTGCCAGCAGCCAAGAGATCCCAGGGTTGCTATCTAGCACAGATACGCAGTATTTT. This encodes CASSQEIPGLLSSTDTQYF.

This rearrangement joins TRBV7-2 to TRBJ2-2; 12 nucleotides agree with TRBD2. The CDR3 covers 15 residues. V was pared by 5 bases and J by 7 bases, with 5 bases of the junction left unmatched. The germline CDR1 and CDR2 sequences are SGHTA and FQGNSA. The CDR3 spells CASSLLAGGNGELFF. CDR3 bases: TGTGCCAGCAGCCTCCTAGCGGGGGGGAACGGGGAGCTGTTTTTT.

The rearrangement joins TRBV7-3 to TRBJ1-2; D may be TRBD1 (5 bases). This CDR3 is 14 amino acids long. The V and J ends lost 2 bases and 6 bases respectively, with 13 bases between them. Looked up from germline, CDR1 is SGHTA and CDR2 is FQGTGA. CDR3 in DNA: TGTGCCAGCAGCTTAGCTTCGGGGGGGGATGGCTACACCTTC. Translated: CASSLASGGDGYTF.

The chain combines TRBV4-2 with TRBJ2-7; 11 bases map to TRBD2. This CDR3 contains 15 residues. The trim removed 1 base at V and 2 bases at J, leaving 1 base unmatched. Germline-derived CDR1 and CDR2 are LGHNA and YNFKEQ. DNA of the CDR3: TGTGCCAGCAGCCAAGGACTAGCGGGGCCCTACGAGCAGTACTTC. This translates into CASSQGLAGPYEQYF.

The chain joins TRBV4-1 to TRBJ1-2; 11 nucleotides agree with TRBD1. Losses at the gene ends were 3 bases for V and 10 bases for J; bases not matched to a gene: 22. Germline V gene lookup returns CDR1 MGHRA and CDR2 YSYEKL. The length of the CDR3 is 19 residues. The DNA of the CDR3 is TGCGCCAGCAGCCAGGGACTAACCCTCCGGGACAGGGGGAGTATTGACTACACCTTC. This codes for CASSQGLTLRDRGSIDYTF.

V usage is TRBV6-4 and J usage is TRBJ1-1; D is uncertain. The CDR3 totals 12 residues. The germline V gene has CDR1 MRHNA and CDR2 SNTAGT. Trimming took off 2 bases at V and 7 bases at J, with 8 bases between the two ends. CDR3: CASSDRVNEAFF. CDR3 coding DNA: TGTGCCAGCAGTGACCGCGTAAATGAAGCTTTCTTT.

The chain links TRBV5-1 to TRBJ2-5; 10 bases fit TRBD1. Losses at the gene ends were 6 bases for V and 2 bases for J; bases not matched to a gene: 4. Germline assignment: CDR1 SGHRS and CDR2 YFSETQ. This CDR3 is built from 14 residues. The CDR3 nucleotides are TGCGCCAGCACCCCGGGACAGGGGCAAGAGACCCAGTACTTC. Its protein is CASTPGQGQETQYF.